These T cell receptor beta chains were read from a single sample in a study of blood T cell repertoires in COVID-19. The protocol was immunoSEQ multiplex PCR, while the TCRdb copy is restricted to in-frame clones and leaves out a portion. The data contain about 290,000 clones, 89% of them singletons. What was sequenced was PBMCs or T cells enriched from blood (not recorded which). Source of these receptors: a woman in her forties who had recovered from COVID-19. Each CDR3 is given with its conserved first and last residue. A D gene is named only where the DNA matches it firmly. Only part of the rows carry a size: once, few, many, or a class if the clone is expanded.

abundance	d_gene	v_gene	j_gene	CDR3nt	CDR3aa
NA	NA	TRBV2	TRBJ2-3	TGTGCCAGCAGTGAGAGAACTAGCACAGATACGCAGTATTTT	CASSERTSTDTQYF
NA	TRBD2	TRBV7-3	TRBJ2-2	TGTGCCAGCAGATCGACTAGCGGAACCACCGGGGAGCTGTTTTTT	CASRSTSGTTGELFF
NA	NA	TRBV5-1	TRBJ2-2	TGCGCCAGCAGCTCAGGCCCAAACCCCGGGGAGCTGTTTTTT	CASSSGPNPGELFF
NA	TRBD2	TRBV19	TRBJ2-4	TGTGCCAGTAGGGCTAGCGGGAGAGGAAACATTCAGTACTTC	CASRASGRGNIQYF
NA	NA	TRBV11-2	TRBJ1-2	TGTGCCAGCAGCCCTAACAACTATGGCTACACCTTC	CASSPNNYGYTF
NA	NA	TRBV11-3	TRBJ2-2	TGTGCCAGCAGCTTAGGGGGGGCCGGGGAGCTGTTTTTT	CASSLGGAGELFF
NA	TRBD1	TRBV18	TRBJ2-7	TGTGCCAGCTCACAATACGGACAGGGCTACGAGCAGTACTTC	CASSQYGQGYEQYF
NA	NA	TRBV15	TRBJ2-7	TGTGCCACCAGCAGAGAAAGGGGGTACGAGCAGTACTTC	CATSRERGYEQYF
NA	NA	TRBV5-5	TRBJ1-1	TGTGCCAGCAGGTTGGGCAGGGCTAACACTGAAGCTTTCTTT	CASRLGRANTEAFF
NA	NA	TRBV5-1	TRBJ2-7	TGCGCCAGCAGCTCTACAGGGGGGGCCGAGCAGTACTTC	CASSSTGGAEQYF
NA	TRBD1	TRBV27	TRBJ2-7	TGTGCCAGCAGGAACACTCCGGGACAGGGGTTACCCGAGCAGTACTTC	CASRNTPGQGLPEQYF
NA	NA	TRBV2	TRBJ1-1	TGTGCCAGCACCCGGGGGGGGCGGAGCACTGAAGCTTTCTTT	CASTRGGRSTEAFF
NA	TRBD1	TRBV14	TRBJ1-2	TGTGCCAGCAGCCCGGACAGGGAGAACTATGGCTACACCTTC	CASSPDRENYGYTF
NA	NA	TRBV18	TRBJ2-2	TGTGCCAGCTCATCTTCAACCGGGAGCGCGAACACCGGGGAGCTGTTTTTT	CASSSSTGSANTGELFF
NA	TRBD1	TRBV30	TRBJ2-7	TGTGCCTGGGGACGGACAGGGTACTACGAGCAGTACTTC	CAWGRTGYYEQYF
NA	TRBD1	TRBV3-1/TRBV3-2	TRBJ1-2	TGTGCCAGCAGCCCGGGACAGCGCAATGGCTACACCTTC	CASSPGQRNGYTF
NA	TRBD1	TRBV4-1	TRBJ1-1	TGCGCCAGCAGCCGCGGGCCAGGGGGGCTGAACACTGAAGCTTTCTTT	CASSRGPGGLNTEAFF
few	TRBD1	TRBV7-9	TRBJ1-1	TGTGCCAGCAGCGGTAACAGGGGGCACGGCACTGAAGCTTTCTTT	CASSGNRGHGTEAFF
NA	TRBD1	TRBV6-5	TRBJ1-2	TGTGCCAGCAGCGGACAGGCAGGGTATGGCTACACCTTC	CASSGQAGYGYTF
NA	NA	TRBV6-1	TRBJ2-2	TGTGCCAGCAGTGAATGGCAAGCCGGGGAGCTGTTTTTT	CASSEWQAGELFF
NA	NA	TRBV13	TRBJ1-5	TGTGCCAGCAGCTTAGGGGGAGGGTTGAAAAATCAGCCCCAGCATTTT	CASSLGGGLKNQPQHF
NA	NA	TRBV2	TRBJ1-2	TGTGCCAGCGCCAGGGAAAACTATGGCTACACCTTC	CASARENYGYTF
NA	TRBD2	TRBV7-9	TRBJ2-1	TGTGCCAGCAGCTTGGGAGCTAGCGGGAGTATGGTGCAGTTCTTC	CASSLGASGSMVQFF
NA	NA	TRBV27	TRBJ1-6	TGTGCCAGCAGTTTATCCAGGGGACCGAGCTCCTATAATTCACCCCTCCACTTT	CASSLSRGPSSYNSPLHF
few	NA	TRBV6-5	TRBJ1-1	TGTGCCAGTCGGCAGCCAGCCGGGGGGGGAGCTTTCTTT	CASRQPAGGGAFF
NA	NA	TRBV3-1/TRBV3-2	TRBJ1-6	TGTGCCAGCAGTCAAAGCAGGTACTCCTATAATTCACCCCTCCACTTT	CASSQSRYSYNSPLHF
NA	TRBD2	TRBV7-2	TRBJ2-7	TGTGCCAGCAGCACCGAGCGGGAGGACGAGCAGTACTTC	CASSTEREDEQYF
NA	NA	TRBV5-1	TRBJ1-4	TGCGCCAGCAGCTTGGCCCAGGGTGGTGAAAAACTGTTTTTT	CASSLAQGGEKLFF
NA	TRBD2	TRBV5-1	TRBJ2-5	TGCGCCAGCAGCTTGCTCCCTAGCGGGCCTTCCGGCCAAGAGACCCAGTACTTC	CASSLLPSGPSGQETQYF
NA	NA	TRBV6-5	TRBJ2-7	TGTGCCAGCAGCCGAGCCTCTTCCTACGAGCAGTACTTC	CASSRASSYEQYF
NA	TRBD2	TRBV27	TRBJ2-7	TGTGCCAGCAGCCGAGCGGGGGTCTCCTACGAGCAGTACTTC	CASSRAGVSYEQYF
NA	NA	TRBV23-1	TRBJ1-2	TGCGCCAGCAGTAAACACGCTCGATATGGCTACACCTTC	CASSKHARYGYTF
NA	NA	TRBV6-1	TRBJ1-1	TGTGCCAGCAGTGAAGAGTTTGGGCTTGTTGGCACTGAAGCTTTCTTT	CASSEEFGLVGTEAFF
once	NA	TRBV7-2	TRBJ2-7	TGTGCCAGCACCGTCAGCTCCTACGAGCAGTACTTC	CASTVSSYEQYF
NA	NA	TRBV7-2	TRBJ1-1	TGTGCCAGCAGCTTAGCGCGGGTAGCTGGGGAAGCTTTCTTT	CASSLARVAGEAFF
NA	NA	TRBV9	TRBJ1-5	TGTGCCAGCAGCGTAGGAGGATATAGCAATCAGCCCCAGCATTTT	CASSVGGYSNQPQHF
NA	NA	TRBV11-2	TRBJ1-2	TGTGCCAGCAGACGGGGACAAAACTATGGCTACACCTTC	CASRRGQNYGYTF
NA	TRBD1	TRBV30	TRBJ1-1	TGTGCCTGGTTCCGGGACAGTGGGCAAGCTTTCTTT	CAWFRDSGQAFF
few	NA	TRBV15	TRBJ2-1	TGTGCCACCAGCAGAGGAGTACCGGTAAACAATGAGCAGTTCTTC	CATSRGVPVNNEQFF
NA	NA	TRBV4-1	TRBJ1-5	TGCGCCAGCAGCCAAGTGCGGACTAATAGCAATCAGCCCCAGCATTTT	CASSQVRTNSNQPQHF
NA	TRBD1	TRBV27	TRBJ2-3	TGTGCCAGCAGCCACCAGGACAGGGCAACAGATACGCAGTATTTT	CASSHQDRATDTQYF
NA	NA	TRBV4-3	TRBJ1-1	TGCGCCAGCAGCCAAGAGTTGCAGTTGAACACTGAAGCTTTCTTT	CASSQELQLNTEAFF
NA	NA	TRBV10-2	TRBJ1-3	TGCGCCAGCAGTGAGGCCAGCCGGGACACCATATATTTT	CASSEASRDTIYF
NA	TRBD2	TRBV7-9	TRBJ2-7	TGTGCCAGCAGCTTTGAGCGGGGGACCTACGAGCAGTACTTC	CASSFERGTYEQYF
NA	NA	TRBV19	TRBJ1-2	TGTGCCAGTACCACGACACTTGGCTATGGCTACACCTTC	CASTTTLGYGYTF
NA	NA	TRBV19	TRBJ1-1	TGTGCCACATACCAGGGGACTGAAGCTTTCTTT	CATYQGTEAFF
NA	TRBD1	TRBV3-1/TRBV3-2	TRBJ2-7	TGTGCCAGCAGCCACGATTCCGGGACAGGGGGAAAGAAGCAGTACTTC	CASSHDSGTGGKKQYF
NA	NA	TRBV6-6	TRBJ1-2	TGTGCCAGCAGTTACCCCAGGGTAGGCTATGGCTACACCTTC	CASSYPRVGYGYTF